The present TCR beta chain was sequenced within a study of blood T cell repertoires in COVID-19 (TCRdb year 2020). Study-wide context: The collaborator samples originated in the United States, Italy and Spain and spanned the acute and convalescent phases of COVID-19. The material from the prospective study consisted of cDNA or gDNA derived from T cells, B-cell-depleted T cells, or PBMCs. Deeply sampled blood TCRbeta repertoires from subjects exposed to, actively infected with, or recovered from COVID-19 were included in the dataset. The repertoires were released in a freely available public database meant as a resource for research on the immune response to SARS-CoV-2. Samples were obtained from the ongoing ImmuneRACE study (first 160 participants) and from 1,254 subjects provided by 6 global collaborators. A de-identified subject ID, COVID-19 status, age in years and sex were almost always included in the sample metadata. Where available, HLA class I and class II types were obtained from metadata supplied by the sample provider rather than from assay-based typing. The research as a whole found: How much clinical and demographic metadata was included differed by source and by participant, and the metadata was provided uncurated.

Regarding this clone: Its binding antigen is unknown. Qualities for individual bases were not recorded, and no much larger clone is one base off.

Collaborating institutions collected whole blood in K2EDTA tubes following their own protocols. For TCRbeta analysis, collaborator samples were shipped as frozen whole blood, as isolated PBMCs, or as DNA extracted from either sample type. Looking up the germline V gene yields CDR1 SGHAT and CDR2 FQNNGV. Inclusive of the bounding cysteine and phenylalanine, the CDR3 is 16 residues long. Only CDR3 DNA is held: 48 bases, read in frame from base 1. Trimming costs V 5 bases and J 5 bases, and their ends lie 21 bases apart. The immunoSEQ Assay, a bias-controlled multiplex PCR, was used to amplify TCRbeta CDR3 regions from genomic DNA. The authors' analysis ran thus. The number of nucleated cells in each sample was estimated from the amplification of reference gene primers within the assay. To quantify the absolute abundance of each unique TCRbeta CDR3 rearrangement, sequence reads were collapsed and filtered. Productive Simpson clonality was computed per sample as the square root of Simpson's diversity index over productive rearrangements. As stored in TCRdb, this immuneACCESS dataset retains in-frame rearrangements with V and J assigned. A fraction of the clones does not appear; measured against another copy, unresolved V genes explain less than half of the discrepancy, and the remainder lacks a known reason. Clone size and the V and J calls come from that table; the DNA yielded D and trimming. This sample gives about 210,000 clones in total; almost 85% of them show up just once. Approximately 8% of the sample is taken by the ten largest.

This clonotype was sampled from a woman between 50 and 59 years old with active or convalescent COVID-19. The specimen was peripheral blood. The chain was built from TRBV11-2 and TRBJ2-5; TRBD2 is possibly the D segment (6 matching bases). The CDR3 in this case is CASSMGGIGFRETQYF. The nucleotides read TGTGCCAGCAGCATGGGGGGTATAGGCTTCCGGGAGACCCAGTACTTC.